A single sample gave rise to the 20 T cell receptor beta chains below, sequenced in a study of the immune and genomic landscape of osteosarcoma. Sequencing was performed with immunoSEQ multiplex PCR; in TCRdb, only in-frame clones are kept and a portion is missing. The sample has roughly 10,000 clones; 60% to 75% are singletons. The post-treatment osteosarcoma tumors were primary, local recurrence or metastasis specimens from poor-prognosis patients. Sequencing was performed on osteosarcoma tumor tissue from the lung. Every receptor here comes from a human donor with osteosarcoma.

The J gene is TRBJ2-2, the V gene TRBV4-2; D unclear. Germline V lookup: CDR1 LGHNA, CDR2 YNFKEQ. The V and J ends lost 4 bases and 0 bases respectively, with 6 bases between them. There are 14 residues in the CDR3. The CDR3: CASSPQPNTGELFF. CDR3 in DNA: TGTGCCAGCAGCCCGCAACCGAACACCGGGGAGCTGTTTTTT.

V usage is TRBV7-2 and J usage is TRBJ1-6; 7 nucleotides match TRBD1. CDR1 and CDR2 from the germline V gene are SGHTA and FQGNSA. V dropped 1 base and J dropped 8; count of bases not matched to a gene: 2. The CDR3 covers 14 residues. The CDR3 DNA reads TGTGCCAGCAGCTTAGAAAGGGGGCATTCACCCCTCCACTTT. Translated, it gives CASSLERGHSPLHF.

To note about this clone: A read error may produce the germline difference seen at one junction end. This same CDR3 is encoded by further DNA sequences in the sample. This chain uses TRBV2 with TRBJ2-7; 7 nucleotides agree with TRBD2. Looked up from germline, CDR1 is SNHLY and CDR2 is FYNNEI. The length of the CDR3 is 17 residues. CDR3 loop: CASSEARGAGIAYEQYF. The CDR3 nucleotides read TGTGCCAGCAGTGAAGCGCGGGGAGCGGGAATCGCCTACGAGCAGTACTTT.

By sample fraction, this clone is medium-sized. The chain combines TRBV28 with TRBJ1-2, with 10 nucleotides matching TRBD1. Germline CDR1 is MDHEN and CDR2 is SYDVKM. The CDR3 consists of 14 residues. Trimming took 8 bases from V and 8 from J; bases not matched to a gene: 11. The CDR3 DNA is TGTGCCAGCGGCCGGGAGGGACAGGGGAAGGGCTACACCTTC. As protein: CASGREGQGKGYTF.

Turning to this clone: The germline gene is not matched at one end of the junction; a read error may be the cause. The chain combines TRBV5-3 with TRBJ1-2, with unresolved D. TRBV5-3 is given ORF status, its function remaining uncertain. This CDR3 comprises 13 residues. The CDR3 nucleotides read TGTGCCAGCAGCTTACTCAATAACTATGGCTACACCTTC. Translating it yields CASSLLNNYGYTF.

The chain recombines TRBV6-1 with TRBJ2-1, with D perhaps given as TRBD1 or TRBD2 (5 bases each). Trimming removed 1 base at V and 3 bases at J, with 10 bases between. The CDR3 sequence is 15 residues long. Germline V CDR1 and CDR2: MNHNS, SASEGT. CDR3 DNA: TGTGCCAGCAGTGAAGAGACTGGGGGCTACAATGAGCAGTTCTTC. Its translation is CASSEETGGYNEQFF.

In its sample, this clone was seen a few times. The genes are TRBV9 and TRBJ2-3, with TRBD1 matching over 9 bases. CDR3 length: 16 amino acids. The junction had 12 bases not matched to a gene; V was cut back by 4 bases and J by 6 bases. The germline V gene has CDR1 SGDLS and CDR2 YYNGEE. CDR3: CASSPGGTGIVDTQYF. In nucleotides, the CDR3 is TGTGCCAGCAGCCCCGGAGGGACAGGGATTGTCGATACGCAGTATTTT.

The rearrangement uses TRBV6-6 and TRBJ2-1, with 12 bases aligning to TRBD2. J was trimmed by 6 bases and V by 6 bases; bases with no gene match: 6. In germline, CDR1 is MNHNY, CDR2 SVGAGI (reference sequence). The CDR3 totals 15 residues. The CDR3 nucleotides are TGTGCCAGCAGCCGACTAGCGGGAGTCGCCAATGAGCAGTTCTTC. Its protein is CASSRLAGVANEQFF.

V and J are TRBV27 and TRBJ1-5; D is ambiguous. Trimming removed 0 bases at V and 5 bases at J, with 8 bases between. CDR1 MNHEY and CDR2 SMNVEV come from the germline V gene (reference sequence). The CDR3 covers 14 residues. CDR3 loop: CASSLSADYQPQHF. The DNA of the CDR3 is TGTGCCAGCAGTTTATCGGCGGATTATCAGCCCCAGCATTTT.

This clone was observed once. The V call is TRBV6-1, the J call TRBJ2-1; unclear D gene. The V end lost 7 bases, the J end lost 8 bases, and 9 bases lay between the germline ends. Germline assignment: CDR1 MNHNS and CDR2 SASEGT. This CDR3 contains 11 residues. CDR3 in DNA: TGTGCCAGCAAACCTAATCATGAGCAGTTCTTC. Its translation is CASKPNHEQFF.

This clone was seen only once. The chain recombines TRBV7-8 with TRBJ1-3; 10 bases match TRBD1. This CDR3 spans 14 amino acids. The trim removed 5 bases at V and 4 bases at J, leaving 2 bases unmatched. CDR1 SGHVS and CDR2 FQNEAQ come from the germline V gene. The CDR3 DNA reads as TGTGCCAGCAGCGACAGGGGGCGGGGAAACACCATATATTTT. The encoded protein is CASSDRGRGNTIYF.

The CDR3 spells CASSLASSGFTGELFF. In DNA, the CDR3 is TGTGCCAGCAGCTTGGCCTCTAGCGGATTCACCGGGGAGCTGTTTTTT. This rearrangement joins TRBV5-6 to TRBJ2-2, with TRBD2 matching 7 bases. The CDR3 covers 16 residues. The V gene's germline CDR1 is SGHDT and CDR2 YYEEEE. With V trimmed by 0 bases and J by 4 bases, 6 bases remained unmatched.

This clone was detected a few times. In the same sample, other DNA sequences code for this CDR3. The chain joins TRBV7-6 to TRBJ1-4; D is unresolved. The V end lost 5 bases, the J end lost 3 bases, and 7 bases lay between the germline ends. This CDR3 has 13 amino acids. CDR1 and CDR2 from the germline V gene are SGHVS and FNYEAQ. CDR3 coding DNA: TGTGCCAGCAGCCTTCAAGCTAATGAAAAACTGTTTTTT. Translation gives CASSLQANEKLFF.

This chain links TRBV4-1 with TRBJ2-5, with D perhaps assigned TRBD1 or TRBD2 (6 bases each). This CDR3 comprises 16 residues. Trimming shortened V by 4 bases and J by 5 bases, and 20 bases separated the two germline ends. Germline V CDR1 and CDR2: MGHRA, YSYEKL. This CDR3 is CASSPGARDVGETQYF. CDR3 DNA sequence: TGCGCCAGCAGCCCGGGGGCCCGGGACGTCGGCGAGACCCAGTACTTC.

This clone qualifies as medium-sized (0.01 to 0.1%). The V call is TRBV19, the J call TRBJ1-5, with TRBD1 matching 10 bases. This CDR3 contains 14 residues. CDR1 is LNHDA, CDR2 SQIVND, per germline (reference sequence). Trimming removed 7 bases from V and 7 bases from J; junction bases left unmatched: 7. CDR3 DNA: TGTGCCAGTATGGTGACAGGGGGCCGACAGCCCCAGCATTTT. Its translation: CASMVTGGRQPQHF.

The rearrangement links TRBV14 to TRBJ1-4; D not resolved. The V gene's germline CDR1 is SGHDN and CDR2 FVKESK. The CDR3 covers 12 residues. V gave up 4 bases and J gave up 9 bases, with 9 bases separating them. This CDR3 reads CASSLKAQKLFF. For the CDR3, the DNA is TGTGCCAGCAGCCTAAAGGCCCAAAAACTGTTTTTT.

V is TRBV28 and J is TRBJ1-1, with D possibly TRBD1 on 5 matching bases. Trimming cost V 2 bases and J 8 bases, with 18 bases left between them. Germline values: CDR1 MDHEN, CDR2 SYDVKM. The CDR3 is 15 amino acids. CDR3 sequence: CASSLSVGGTFEAFF. In DNA, the CDR3 is TGTGCCAGCAGTTTAAGCGTCGGGGGGACTTTCGAAGCTTTCTTT.

V is TRBV7-2 and J is TRBJ2-1; D is unresolved. Trimming removed 5 bases at V and 5 bases at J, with 10 bases between. The CDR3 has 13 amino acids. CDR1 is SGHTA and CDR2 is FQGNSA in the germline V gene. CDR3 loop: CASSVGPNNEQFF. The CDR3 DNA reads as TGTGCCAGCAGCGTAGGCCCAAACAATGAGCAGTTCTTC.

Concerning this clone itself: Because the CDR3 is missing its conserved closing phenylalanine or tryptophan, this is likely a read error. V is TRBV19 and J is TRBJ2-7; D is perhaps TRBD1 or TRBD2 (5 bases each). Trimming left V 5 bases short and J 2 bases short, with 10 bases between. This CDR3 has 13 residues. Germline V gene data show CDR1 as LNHDA and CDR2 as SQIVND (reference sequence). CDR3: CASSLGTTYEQYL. The CDR3 DNA is TGTGCCAGTAGTCTCGGGACGACCTACGAGCAGTACCTC.

The V gene is TRBV7-3, the J gene TRBJ1-2; the D gene is possibly TRBD1 (6 bases). The CDR3 extends over 13 amino acids. The germline gives CDR1 SGHTA, CDR2 FQGTGA. V was shortened by 1 base and J by 6 bases, with 9 bases between the two germline ends. Here the CDR3 DNA reads TGTGCCAGCAGCTTAAACAGGGCGGATGGCTACACCTTC. It codes for CASSLNRADGYTF.